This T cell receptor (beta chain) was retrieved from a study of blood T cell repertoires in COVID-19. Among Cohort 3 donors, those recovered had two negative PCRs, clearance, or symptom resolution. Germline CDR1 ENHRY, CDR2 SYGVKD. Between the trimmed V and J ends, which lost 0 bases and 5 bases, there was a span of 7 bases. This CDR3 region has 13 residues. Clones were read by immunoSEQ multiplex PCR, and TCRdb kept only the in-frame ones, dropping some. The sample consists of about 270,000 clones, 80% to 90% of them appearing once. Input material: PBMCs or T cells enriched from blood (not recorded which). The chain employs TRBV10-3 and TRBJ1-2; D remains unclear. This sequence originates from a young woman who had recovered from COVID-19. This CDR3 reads CAISESPGYGYTF. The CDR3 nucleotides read TGTGCCATCAGTGAGTCCCCAGGTTATGGCTACACCTTC.